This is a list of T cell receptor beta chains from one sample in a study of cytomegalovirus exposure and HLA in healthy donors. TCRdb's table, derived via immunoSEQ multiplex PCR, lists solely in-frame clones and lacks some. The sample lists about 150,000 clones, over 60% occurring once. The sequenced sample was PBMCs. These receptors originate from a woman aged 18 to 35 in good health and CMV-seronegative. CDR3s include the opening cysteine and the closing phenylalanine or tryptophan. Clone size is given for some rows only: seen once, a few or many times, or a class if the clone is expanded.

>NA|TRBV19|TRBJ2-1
CASSEVSSYNEQFF
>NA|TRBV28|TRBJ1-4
CASSSRRRLDEKLFF
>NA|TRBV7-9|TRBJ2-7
CASSLKSPGQYF
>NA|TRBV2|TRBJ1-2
CASSPDRDGYTF
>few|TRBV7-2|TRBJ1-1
CASSLVLVKSDRWTEAFF
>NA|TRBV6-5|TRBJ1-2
CASSPRQIKFYGYTF
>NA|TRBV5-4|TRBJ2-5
CASSSEGETQYF
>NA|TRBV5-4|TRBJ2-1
CASSLRLAGKSSYNEQFF
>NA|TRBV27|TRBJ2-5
CASSNLGGASGFSGETQYF
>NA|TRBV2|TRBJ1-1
CASRADRGLNTEAFF
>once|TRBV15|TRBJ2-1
CATSRDRSPTGRNEQFF
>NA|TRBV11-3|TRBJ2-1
CASSQGGTRGYEQFF
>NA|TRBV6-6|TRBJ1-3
CASSQGTGGNTIYF
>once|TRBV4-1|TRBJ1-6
CASSHKGQGFSYNSPLHF
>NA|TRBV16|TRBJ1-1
CASSQWGENTEAFF
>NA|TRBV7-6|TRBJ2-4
CASSSTERNIQYF
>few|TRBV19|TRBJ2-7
CASSIASDGSYEQYF
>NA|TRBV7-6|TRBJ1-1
CASSLQEMNTEAFF
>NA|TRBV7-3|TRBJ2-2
CASSLTEPGGTGELFF
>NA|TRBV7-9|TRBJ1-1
CASSFGLMNTEAFF
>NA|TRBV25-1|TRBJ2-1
CASTPLTSGVYNEQFF
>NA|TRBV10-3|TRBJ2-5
CAISDSRGGGETQYF
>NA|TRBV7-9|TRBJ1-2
CASSLVAQGNYGYTF
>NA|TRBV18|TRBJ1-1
CASSPVPTDRNTEAFF
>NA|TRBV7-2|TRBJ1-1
CASSFDRGSGNTEAFF
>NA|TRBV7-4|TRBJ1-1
CASSLVGGRDELAFF
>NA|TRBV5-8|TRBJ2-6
CASSLPGSGANVLTF
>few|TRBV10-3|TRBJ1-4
CAIRPGTGIEEKLFF
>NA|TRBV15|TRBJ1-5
CATGRGIGNQPQHF
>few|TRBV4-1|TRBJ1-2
CASSGTGWYGYTF
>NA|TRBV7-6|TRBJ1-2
CASTPHPGGLPEGYTF
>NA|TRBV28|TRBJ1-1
CASSLWGLTGNTEAFF
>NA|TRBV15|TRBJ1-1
CATTRAFPNTEAFF
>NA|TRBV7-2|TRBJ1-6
CASSLQPQGSNSPLHF
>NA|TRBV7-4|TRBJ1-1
CASSLGGPRDTEAFF
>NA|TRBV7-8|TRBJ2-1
CASSLERDEQFF
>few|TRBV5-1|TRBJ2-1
CASSLVNRTSGIYNEQFF
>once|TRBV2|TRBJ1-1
CASSERQVAGGTEAFF
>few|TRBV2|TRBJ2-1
CASTTDYNEQFF
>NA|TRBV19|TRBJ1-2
CASSTPGNRKANYGYTF
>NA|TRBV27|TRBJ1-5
CASSLKGRGNQPQHF
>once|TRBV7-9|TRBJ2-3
CASSTARITDTQYF
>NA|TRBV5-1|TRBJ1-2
CASSLEQGVGYTF
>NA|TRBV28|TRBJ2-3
CASSLTGGTDTQYF
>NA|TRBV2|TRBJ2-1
CASSGGSSGRAFNEQFF
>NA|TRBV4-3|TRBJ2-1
CASSQELEGVSYNEQFF
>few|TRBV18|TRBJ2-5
CASSPSPSVLAGGMQTQYF
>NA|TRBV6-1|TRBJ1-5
CASSTGQENQPQHF
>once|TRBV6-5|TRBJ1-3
CASSAHQGDTIYF
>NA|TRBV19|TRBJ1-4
CASSPEGQGNEKLFF
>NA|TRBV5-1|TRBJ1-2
CASSYGAITGGYTF
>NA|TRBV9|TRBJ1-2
CASSPGGQGADYGYTF
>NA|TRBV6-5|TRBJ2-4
CASSRDRGAKNIQYF
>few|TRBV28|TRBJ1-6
CASSAAERSLHF